Below, one TCR beta chain is given with its context. The data were taken from a study of human thymus T cells. TCRdb keeps only in-frame clones here, not all; method: immunoSEQ multiplex PCR. This sample has 120,000 or so clones, with around 95% found just once. V lost 0 bases to trimming and J lost 5 bases, with 15 bases between them. Germline V gene sequence: CDR1 SGHRS, CDR2 YFSETQ. The CDR3 contains 15 residues. Thymic material originated from resections removed in the course of corrective heart surgery. J is TRBJ2-7 and V is TRBV5-1; possible D gene TRBD2, 7 bases. The sequenced sample was thymus tissue. The source of this sequence is a boy less than two years old with a congenital heart defect but otherwise immunologically healthy. The DNA of the CDR3 is TGCGCCAGCAGCTTGGCGGTGGGGGGGGCCCACGAGCAGTACTTC. The encoded protein is CASSLAVGGAHEQYF.